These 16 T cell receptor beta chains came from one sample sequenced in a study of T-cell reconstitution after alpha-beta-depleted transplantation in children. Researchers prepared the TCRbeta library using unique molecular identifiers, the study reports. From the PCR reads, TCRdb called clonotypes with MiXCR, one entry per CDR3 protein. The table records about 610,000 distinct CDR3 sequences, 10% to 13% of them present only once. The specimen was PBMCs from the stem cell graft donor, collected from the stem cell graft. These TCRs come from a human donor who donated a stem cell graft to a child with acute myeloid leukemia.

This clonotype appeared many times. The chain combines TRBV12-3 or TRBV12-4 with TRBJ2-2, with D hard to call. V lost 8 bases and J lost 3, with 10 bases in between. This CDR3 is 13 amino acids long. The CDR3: CASPAEYTGELFF. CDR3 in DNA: TGTGCCAGCCCGGCTGAGTACACCGGGGAGCTGTTTTTT.

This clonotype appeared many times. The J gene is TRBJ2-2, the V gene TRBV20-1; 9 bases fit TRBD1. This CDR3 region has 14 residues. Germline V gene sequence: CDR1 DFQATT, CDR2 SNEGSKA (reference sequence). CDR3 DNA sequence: TGCAGCGTAGACAGGGGGAGGAACACCGGGGAGCTGTTTTTT. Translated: CSVDRGRNTGELFF.

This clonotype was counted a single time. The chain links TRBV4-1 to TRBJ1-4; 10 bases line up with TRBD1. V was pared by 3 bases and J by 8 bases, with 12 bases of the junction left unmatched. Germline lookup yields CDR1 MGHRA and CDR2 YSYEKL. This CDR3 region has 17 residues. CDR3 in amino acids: CASSQGPSGTGDEKLFF. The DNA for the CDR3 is TGCGCCAGCAGCCAGGGCCCTTCCGGGACAGGGGACGAAAAACTGTTTTTT.

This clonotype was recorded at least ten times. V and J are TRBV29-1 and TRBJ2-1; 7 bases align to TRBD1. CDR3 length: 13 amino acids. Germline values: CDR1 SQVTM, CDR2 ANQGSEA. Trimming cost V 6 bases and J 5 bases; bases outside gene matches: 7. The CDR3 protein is CSVHRGLNNEQFF. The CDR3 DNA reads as TGCAGCGTCCACAGGGGCCTGAACAATGAGCAGTTCTTC.

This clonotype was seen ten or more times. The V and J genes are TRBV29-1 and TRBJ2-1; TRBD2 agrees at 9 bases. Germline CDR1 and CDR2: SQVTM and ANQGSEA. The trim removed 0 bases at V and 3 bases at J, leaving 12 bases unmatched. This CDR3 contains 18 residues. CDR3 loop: CSVEDPASSGTNYNEQFF. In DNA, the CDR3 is TGCAGCGTTGAAGATCCCGCGTCTAGCGGGACTAACTACAATGAGCAGTTCTTC.

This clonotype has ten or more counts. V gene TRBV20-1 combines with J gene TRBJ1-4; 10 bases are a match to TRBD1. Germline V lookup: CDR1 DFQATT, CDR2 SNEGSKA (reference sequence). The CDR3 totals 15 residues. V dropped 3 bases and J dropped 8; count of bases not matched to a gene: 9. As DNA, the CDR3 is TGCAGTGCTAGGTCAGACAGGGGGCGCGGAGAAAAACTGTTTTTT. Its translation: CSARSDRGRGEKLFF.

The CDR3: CSATPGEKNIQYF. The CDR3 nucleotides read TGCAGTGCTACCCCGGGGGAGAAAAACATTCAGTACTTC. V and J are TRBV20-1 and TRBJ2-4; perhaps TRBD2 as D (6 bases). Trimming pared 4 bases from V and 4 bases from J, leaving 11 bases between. This CDR3 region has 13 residues. CDR1 is DFQATT and CDR2 is SNEGSKA in the germline V gene (reference sequence).

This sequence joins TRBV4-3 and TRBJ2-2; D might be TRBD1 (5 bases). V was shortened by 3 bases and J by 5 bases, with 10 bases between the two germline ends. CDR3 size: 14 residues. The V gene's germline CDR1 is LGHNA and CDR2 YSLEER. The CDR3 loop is CASSHQGVTGELFF. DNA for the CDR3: TGCGCCAGCAGCCATCAGGGTGTAACCGGGGAGCTGTTTTTT.

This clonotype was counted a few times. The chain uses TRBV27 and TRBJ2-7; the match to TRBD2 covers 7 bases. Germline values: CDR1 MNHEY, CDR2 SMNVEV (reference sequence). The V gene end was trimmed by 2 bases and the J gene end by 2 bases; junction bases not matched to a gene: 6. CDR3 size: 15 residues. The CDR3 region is CASSLTGGITYEQYF. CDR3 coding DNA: TGTGCCAGCAGTTTAACGGGGGGAATCACCTACGAGCAGTACTTC.

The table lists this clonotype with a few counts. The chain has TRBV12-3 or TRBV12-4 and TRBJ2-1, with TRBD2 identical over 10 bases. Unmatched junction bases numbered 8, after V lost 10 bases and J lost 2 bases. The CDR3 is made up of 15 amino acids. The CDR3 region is CATRKAGGPYNEQFF. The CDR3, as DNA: TGTGCCACCAGGAAAGCGGGAGGGCCCTACAATGAGCAGTTCTTC.

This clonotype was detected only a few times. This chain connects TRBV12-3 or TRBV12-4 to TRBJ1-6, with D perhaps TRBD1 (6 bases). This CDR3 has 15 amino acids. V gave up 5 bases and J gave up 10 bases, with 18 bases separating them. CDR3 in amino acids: CASSPRTGKRSPLHF. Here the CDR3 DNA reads TGTGCCAGCAGTCCTCGCACAGGGAAAAGGTCACCCCTCCACTTT.

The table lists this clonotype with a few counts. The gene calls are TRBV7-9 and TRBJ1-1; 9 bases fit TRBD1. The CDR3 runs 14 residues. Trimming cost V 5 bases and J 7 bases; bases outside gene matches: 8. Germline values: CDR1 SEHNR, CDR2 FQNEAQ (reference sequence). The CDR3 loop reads CASSKGQGEGEAFF. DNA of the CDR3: TGTGCCAGCAGCAAGGGACAGGGCGAGGGTGAAGCTTTCTTT.

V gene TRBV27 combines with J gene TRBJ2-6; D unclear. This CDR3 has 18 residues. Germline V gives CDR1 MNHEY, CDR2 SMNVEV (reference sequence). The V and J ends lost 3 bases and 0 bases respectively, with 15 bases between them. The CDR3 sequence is CASSFTYRLGSGANVLTF. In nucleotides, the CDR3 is TGTGCCAGCAGTTTTACATATCGTCTTGGCTCTGGGGCCAACGTCCTGACTTTC.

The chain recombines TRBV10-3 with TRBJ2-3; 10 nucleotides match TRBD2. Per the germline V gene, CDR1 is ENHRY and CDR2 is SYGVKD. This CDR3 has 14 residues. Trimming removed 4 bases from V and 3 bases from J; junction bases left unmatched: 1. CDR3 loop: CAISGSGRTDTQYF. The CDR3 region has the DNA TGTGCCATCAGTGGTAGCGGGAGGACAGATACGCAGTATTTT.

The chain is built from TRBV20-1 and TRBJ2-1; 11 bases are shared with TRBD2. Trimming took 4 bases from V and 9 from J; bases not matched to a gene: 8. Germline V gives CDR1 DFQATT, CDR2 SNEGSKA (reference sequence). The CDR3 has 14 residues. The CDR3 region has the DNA TGCAGTGCTAATAGCGGGAGGGCCGGACCTGAGCAGTTCTTC. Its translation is CSANSGRAGPEQFF.

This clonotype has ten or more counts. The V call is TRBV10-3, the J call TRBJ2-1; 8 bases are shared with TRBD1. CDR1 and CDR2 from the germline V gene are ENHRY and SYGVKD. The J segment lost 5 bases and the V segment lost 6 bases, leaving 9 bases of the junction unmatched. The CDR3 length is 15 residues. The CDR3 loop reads CAISPDRANHNEQFF. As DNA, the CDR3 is TGTGCCATCAGCCCGGACAGGGCGAACCACAATGAGCAGTTCTTC.